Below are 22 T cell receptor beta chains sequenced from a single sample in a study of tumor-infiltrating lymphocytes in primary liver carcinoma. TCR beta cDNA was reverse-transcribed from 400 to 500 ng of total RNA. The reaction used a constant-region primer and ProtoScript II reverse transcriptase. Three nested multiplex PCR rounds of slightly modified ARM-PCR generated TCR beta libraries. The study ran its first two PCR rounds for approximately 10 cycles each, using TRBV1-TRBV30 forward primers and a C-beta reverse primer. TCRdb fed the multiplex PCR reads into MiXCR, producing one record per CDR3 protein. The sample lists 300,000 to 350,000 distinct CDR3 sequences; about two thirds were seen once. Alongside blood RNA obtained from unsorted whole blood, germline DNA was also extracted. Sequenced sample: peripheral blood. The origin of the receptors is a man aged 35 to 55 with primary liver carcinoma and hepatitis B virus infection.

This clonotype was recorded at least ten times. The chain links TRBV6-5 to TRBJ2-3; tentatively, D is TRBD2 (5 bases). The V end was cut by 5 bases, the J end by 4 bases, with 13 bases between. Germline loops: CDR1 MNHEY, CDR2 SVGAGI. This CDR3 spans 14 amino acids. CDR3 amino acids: CASSDYTHADTQYF. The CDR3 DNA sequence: TGTGCCAGCAGTGACTATACTCACGCAGATACGCAGTATTTT.

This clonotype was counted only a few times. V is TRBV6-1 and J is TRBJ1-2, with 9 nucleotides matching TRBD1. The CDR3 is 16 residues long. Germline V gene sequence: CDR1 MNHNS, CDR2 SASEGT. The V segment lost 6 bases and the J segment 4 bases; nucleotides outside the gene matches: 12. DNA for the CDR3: TGTGCCAGCAGACCGGGACAGGGAATATCCTCCTATGGCTACACCTTC. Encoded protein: CASRPGQGISSYGYTF.

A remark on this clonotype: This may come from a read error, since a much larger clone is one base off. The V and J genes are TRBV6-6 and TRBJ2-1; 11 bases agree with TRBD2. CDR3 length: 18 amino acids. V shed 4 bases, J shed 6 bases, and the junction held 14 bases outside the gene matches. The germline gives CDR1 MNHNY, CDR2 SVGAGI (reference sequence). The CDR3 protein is CASSLGVAGGPFFNEQFF. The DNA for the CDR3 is TGTGCCAGCAGTTTAGGGGTAGCGGGAGGGCCGTTTTTCAATGAGCAGTTCTTC.

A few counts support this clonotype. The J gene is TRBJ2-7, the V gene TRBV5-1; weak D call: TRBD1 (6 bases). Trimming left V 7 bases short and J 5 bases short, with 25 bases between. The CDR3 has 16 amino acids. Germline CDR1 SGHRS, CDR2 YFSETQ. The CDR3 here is CASYQGSFTGLNEQYF. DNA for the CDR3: TGCGCCAGCTACCAAGGGTCGTTTACAGGGCTCAACGAGCAGTACTTC.

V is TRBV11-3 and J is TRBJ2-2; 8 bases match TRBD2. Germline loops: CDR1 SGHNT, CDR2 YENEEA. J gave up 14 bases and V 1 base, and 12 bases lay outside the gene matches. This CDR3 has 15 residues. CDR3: CASSLGTSRAGDLFF. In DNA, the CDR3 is TGTGCCAGCAGCTTAGGGACTAGCAGAGCCGGAGATCTGTTTTTT.

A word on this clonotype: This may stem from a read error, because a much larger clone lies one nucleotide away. DNA for the CDR3: TGTGCCAGCAGTTCCCTCGATAGCTGGAGAGAAGGTGAGCAGTTCTTC. Its protein is CASSSLDSWREGEQFF. The chain joins TRBV6-2 or TRBV6-3 to TRBJ2-1; D gene unclear. This CDR3 comprises 16 residues. Trimming shortened V by 4 bases and J by 9 bases, and 22 bases separated the two germline ends. Germline-derived CDR1 and CDR2 are MNHEY and SVGEGT.

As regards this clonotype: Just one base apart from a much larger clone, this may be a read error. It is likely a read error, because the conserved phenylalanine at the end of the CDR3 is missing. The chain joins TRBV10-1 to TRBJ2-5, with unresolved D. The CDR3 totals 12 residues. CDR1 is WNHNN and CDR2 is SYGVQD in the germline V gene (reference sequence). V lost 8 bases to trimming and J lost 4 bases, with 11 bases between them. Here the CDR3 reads CASGSDGETQYS. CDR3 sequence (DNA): TGCGCCAGCGGATCCGACGGAGAGACCCAGTACTCC.

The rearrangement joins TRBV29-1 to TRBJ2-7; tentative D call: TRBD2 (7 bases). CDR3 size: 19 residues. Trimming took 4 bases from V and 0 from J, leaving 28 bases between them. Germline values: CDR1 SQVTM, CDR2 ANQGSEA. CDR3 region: CSVGGGANPGRHFSYEQYF. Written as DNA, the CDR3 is TGCAGCGTTGGTGGGGGGGCCAATCCAGGGCGACACTTCTCCTACGAGCAGTACTTC.

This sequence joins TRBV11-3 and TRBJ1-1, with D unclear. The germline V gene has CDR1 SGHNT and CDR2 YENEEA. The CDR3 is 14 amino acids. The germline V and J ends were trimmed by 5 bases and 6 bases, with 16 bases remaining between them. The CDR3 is CASSGKGADAEAFF. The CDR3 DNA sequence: TGTGCCAGCAGCGGTAAGGGCGCAGACGCTGAAGCTTTCTTT.

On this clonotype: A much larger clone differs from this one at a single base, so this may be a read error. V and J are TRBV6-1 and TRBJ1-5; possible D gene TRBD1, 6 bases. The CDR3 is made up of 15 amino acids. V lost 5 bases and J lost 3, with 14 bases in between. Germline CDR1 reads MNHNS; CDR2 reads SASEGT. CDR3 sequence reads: CASSPGTRYNQPQHF. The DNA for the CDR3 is TGTGCCAGCAGTCCAGGGACAAGATACAATCAGCCCCAGCATTTT.

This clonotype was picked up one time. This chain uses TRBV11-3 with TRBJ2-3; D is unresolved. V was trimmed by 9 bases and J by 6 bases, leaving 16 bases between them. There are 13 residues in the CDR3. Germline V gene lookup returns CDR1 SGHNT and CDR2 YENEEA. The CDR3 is CASSRRVGDTQYF. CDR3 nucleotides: TGTGCCAGTAGTCGACGGGTGGGGGATACGCAGTATTTT.

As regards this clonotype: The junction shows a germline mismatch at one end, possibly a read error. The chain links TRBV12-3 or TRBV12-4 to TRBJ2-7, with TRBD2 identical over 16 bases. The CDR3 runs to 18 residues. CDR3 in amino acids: CASSPGTSGRGSSYDQYF. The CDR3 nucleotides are TGTGCCAGCAGCCCCGGGACTAGCGGGAGGGGAAGCTCCTACGATCAGTACTTC.

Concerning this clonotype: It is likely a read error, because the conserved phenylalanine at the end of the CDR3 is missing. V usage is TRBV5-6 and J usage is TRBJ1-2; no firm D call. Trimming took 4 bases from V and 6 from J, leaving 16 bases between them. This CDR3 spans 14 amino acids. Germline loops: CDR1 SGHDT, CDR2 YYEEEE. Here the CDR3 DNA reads TGTGCCAGCAGCCACCCACCGTCGGTAGATGGCTACACCTAC. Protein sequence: CASSHPPSVDGYTY.

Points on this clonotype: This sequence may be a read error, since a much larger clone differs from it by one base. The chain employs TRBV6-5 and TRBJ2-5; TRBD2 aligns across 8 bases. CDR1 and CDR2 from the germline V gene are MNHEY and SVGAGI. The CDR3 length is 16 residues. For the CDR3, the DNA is TGTGTCAGCAGTCTGACGGGGGGGGCGTACCAAGAGACCCAGTACTTC. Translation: CVSSLTGGAYQETQYF.

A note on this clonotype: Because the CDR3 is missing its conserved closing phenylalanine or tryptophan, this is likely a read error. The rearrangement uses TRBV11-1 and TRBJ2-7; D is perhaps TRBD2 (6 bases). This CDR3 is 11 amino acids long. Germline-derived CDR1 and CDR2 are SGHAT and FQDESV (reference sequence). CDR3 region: CAISLAGEQYL. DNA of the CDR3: TGTGCCATCAGCCTCGCGGGGGAGCAGTACTTA.

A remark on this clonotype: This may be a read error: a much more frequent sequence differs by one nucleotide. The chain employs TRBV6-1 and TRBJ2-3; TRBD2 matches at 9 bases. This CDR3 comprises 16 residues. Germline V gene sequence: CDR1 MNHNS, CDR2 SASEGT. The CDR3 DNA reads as TGTGTCAGCAGTGAAGCGGCTACGGCTAGCGGGACGCCGCAGTATTTT. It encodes CVSSEAATASGTPQYF.

This CDR3 reads CASSLAVTYNSPLHF. The CDR3 region has the DNA TGCGCCAGCAGCTTGGCGGTGACCTATAATTCACCCCTCCACTTT. V is TRBV5-1 and J is TRBJ1-6; D call uncertain. The length of the CDR3 is 15 residues. Germline CDR1 reads SGHRS; CDR2 reads YFSETQ. Trimming stripped 0 bases from V and 2 bases from J, with 6 bases between.

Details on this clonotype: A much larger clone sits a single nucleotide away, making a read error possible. The CDR3 DNA is TGTACCAGCAGTGGAGGACAGGGGATGAACTATGGCTACACCTTC. This translates into CTSSGGQGMNYGYTF. The chain recombines TRBV6-1 with TRBJ1-2; 9 nucleotides match TRBD1. The CDR3 has 15 amino acids. CDR1 is MNHNS, CDR2 SASEGT, per germline.

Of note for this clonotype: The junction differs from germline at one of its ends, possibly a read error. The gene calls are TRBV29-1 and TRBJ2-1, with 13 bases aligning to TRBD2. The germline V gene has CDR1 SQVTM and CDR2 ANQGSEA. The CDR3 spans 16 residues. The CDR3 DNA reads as TGCGGCGTTGAGGGACTAGCGGGAAGAGGTTTCAATGAGCAGTTCTTC. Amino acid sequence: CGVEGLAGRGFNEQFF.

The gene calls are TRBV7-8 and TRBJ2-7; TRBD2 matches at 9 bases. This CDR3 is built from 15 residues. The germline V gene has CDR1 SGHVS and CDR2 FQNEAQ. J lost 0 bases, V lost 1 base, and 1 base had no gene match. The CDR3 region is CASSLVAGVSYEQYF. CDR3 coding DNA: TGTGCCAGCAGCTTAGTAGCGGGAGTCTCCTACGAGCAGTACTTC. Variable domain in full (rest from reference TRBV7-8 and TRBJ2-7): GAGVSQSPRYKVAKRGQDVALRCDPISGHVSLFWYQQALGQGPEFLTYFQNEAQLDKSGLPSDRFFAERPEGSVSTLKIQRTQQEDSAVYLCASSLVAGVSYEQYFGPGTRLTVT.

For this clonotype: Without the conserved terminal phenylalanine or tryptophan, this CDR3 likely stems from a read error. CDR3 sequence (DNA): TGTGCCAGCGGCCACGGGGTGAGGACCGGGGAGCTGTTTATT. The encoded protein is CASGHGVRTGELFI. The chain carries TRBV25-1 and TRBJ2-2; a possible D gene is TRBD2 (5 bases). V lost 8 bases to trimming and J lost 5 bases, with 15 bases between them. CDR1 and CDR2 (germline): MGHDK, SYGVNS. The CDR3 consists of 14 residues.

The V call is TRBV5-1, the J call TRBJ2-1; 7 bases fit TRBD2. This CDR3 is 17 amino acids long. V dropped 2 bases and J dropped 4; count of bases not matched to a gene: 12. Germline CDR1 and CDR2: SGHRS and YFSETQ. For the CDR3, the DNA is TGCGCCAGCAGCTTAACCGGGACTAACGGCCGATACAATGAGCAGTTCTTC. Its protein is CASSLTGTNGRYNEQFF. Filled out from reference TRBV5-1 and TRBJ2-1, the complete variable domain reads KAGVTQTPRYLIKTRGQQVTLSCSPISGHRSVSWYQQTPGQGLQFLFEYFSETQRNKGNFPGRFSGRQFSNSRSEMNVSTLELGDSALYLCASSLTGTNGRYNEQFFGPGTRLTVL.